The 15 T cell receptor beta chains listed next were all sequenced from one sample in a study of regulatory T cells in long-lasting Graves disease. This sample's time point: newly diagnosed GD, antithyroid drugs for less than 3 months. The authors made the TCR library using RNA they extracted from PBMCs. Arm-PCR of CDR3 regions with iRepertoire HTBI primers generated TCR beta libraries. Each CDR3 protein is one row after TCRdb ran MiXCR on the multiplex PCR reads. Of 300,000 to 400,000 distinct CDR3 sequences in the sample, about a sixth were seen once. The same sample was also studied in work on T cells in Graves' hyperthyroidism and ophthalmopathy.

This sample comprised peripheral blood mononuclear cells (PBMCs), obtained at new diagnosis, from a patient treated with antithyroid drugs. These receptors came from a man between 40 and 49 years old with Graves disease.

This clonotype was counted ten times or more. J is TRBJ2-3 and V is TRBV2; 9 bases agree with TRBD2. The CDR3 sequence is 14 residues long. Trimming at V came to 6 bases and at J to 5 bases, leaving 6 bases not matched to a gene. Per the germline V gene, CDR1 is SNHLY and CDR2 is FYNNEI. The CDR3 loop reads CASSATAGGDTQYF. The CDR3 nucleotides are TGTGCCAGCAGCGCTACAGCGGGGGGAGATACGCAGTATTTT.

This clonotype was seen ten or more times. J is TRBJ2-5 and V is TRBV12-3 or TRBV12-4; a weak D match, TRBD2 (6 bases). Deletions cut 6 bases from V and 1 base from J, with 15 bases between. There are 15 residues in the CDR3. CDR3 sequence (DNA): TGTGCCAGCAGCCCTTTAGCGGCGCTCCAAGAGACCCAGTACTTC. This translates into CASSPLAALQETQYF.

This clonotype was seen repeatedly, ten times or more. V gene TRBV29-1 combines with J gene TRBJ2-5, with D perhaps assigned TRBD1 or TRBD2 (5 bases each). CDR3 size: 11 residues. The ends were cut back, 5 bases at V and 4 bases at J, with 8 bases in the middle. Germline V CDR1 and CDR2: SQVTM, ANQGSEA. The CDR3 spells CSVLGVETQYF. The CDR3 nucleotides read TGCAGCGTTTTGGGGGTAGAGACCCAGTACTTC.

The genes are TRBV2 and TRBJ1-4; D uncertain. Germline CDR1 reads SNHLY; CDR2 reads FYNNEI. The V gene lost 2 bases and the J gene lost 12 bases, with 19 bases spanning the gap. The CDR3 has 15 residues. Written as DNA, the CDR3 is TGTGCCAGCAGTGAACATCGGTCAAAACCCGGAGAACTGTTTTTT. It codes for CASSEHRSKPGELFF.

This clonotype was recorded at least ten times. The chain is built from TRBV5-1 and TRBJ1-1; D ambiguous. V was clipped by 5 bases and J by 1 base, with 15 bases between them. The germline CDR1 and CDR2 sequences are SGHRS and YFSETQ. The CDR3 sequence is 15 residues long. The CDR3 loop is CASSTARNWNTEAFF. DNA for the CDR3: TGCGCCAGCAGTACGGCGAGGAATTGGAACACTGAAGCTTTCTTT.

This clonotype was counted many times. The rearrangement links TRBV28 to TRBJ2-1; TRBD2 is a possible D gene (5 bases). Germline-derived CDR1 and CDR2 are MDHEN and SYDVKM. This CDR3 contains 11 residues. V dropped 9 bases and J dropped 10 bases, with 13 bases sitting between them. The CDR3 reads CASTDSREQFF. The DNA of the CDR3 is TGTGCCAGTACGGACTCTCGGGAGCAGTTCTTC.

At least ten counts were recorded for this clonotype. V and J are TRBV28 and TRBJ1-5; TRBD1 is a possible D gene (5 bases). CDR1 and CDR2 (germline): MDHEN, SYDVKM. The V gene lost 3 bases and the J gene lost 1 base, with 19 bases spanning the gap. The CDR3 consists of 18 residues. CDR3 residues: CASSFPDKYRDSNQPQHF. For the CDR3, the DNA is TGTGCCAGCAGTTTCCCAGACAAGTACCGGGACAGCAATCAGCCCCAGCATTTT.

This clonotype was found many times. V is TRBV2 and J is TRBJ1-1; tentatively, D is TRBD1 (6 bases). In germline, CDR1 is SNHLY, CDR2 FYNNEI. This CDR3 region has 14 residues. Trimming stripped 8 bases from V and 0 bases from J, with 13 bases between. CDR3 nucleotides: TGTGCCAGCTCCGGGGGGCCCATGAACACTGAAGCTTTCTTT. It codes for CASSGGPMNTEAFF.

This clonotype was picked up a small number of times. The gene calls are TRBV13 and TRBJ1-4; no clear D. Germline V lookup: CDR1 PRHDT, CDR2 FYEKMQ (reference sequence). There are 15 residues in the CDR3. The germline V and J ends were trimmed by 6 bases and 7 bases, with 18 bases remaining between them. As DNA, the CDR3 is TGTGCCAGCAGTCCACGAGGGTCGCTGAGTGAAAAACTGTTTTTT. It translates to CASSPRGSLSEKLFF.

The chain links TRBV20-1 to TRBJ2-3, with no clear D. The CDR3 spans 14 residues. V lost 0 bases to trimming and J lost 3 bases, with 10 bases between them. Germline-derived CDR1 and CDR2 are DFQATT and SNEGSKA (reference sequence). The DNA of the CDR3 is TGCAGTGCTAGAGATCCTTTGGGGACAGATACGCAGTATTTT. Translated, it gives CSARDPLGTDTQYF.

This rearrangement joins TRBV12-3 or TRBV12-4 to TRBJ1-6; D might be TRBD1 (5 bases). The CDR3 has 13 amino acids. With 1 base removed from V and 10 bases from J, the gap between germline ends came to 8 bases. CDR3 coding DNA: TGTGCCAGCAGTTTAGAGACAGAATCACCCCTCCACTTT. Its translation: CASSLETESPLHF.

The sample holds a few counts of this clonotype. V gene TRBV6-1 combines with J gene TRBJ2-7, with no clear D. V lost 6 bases, J lost 6 bases, and 18 bases lay in between. The germline gives CDR1 MNHNS, CDR2 SASEGT. This CDR3 region has 14 residues. CDR3 sequence: CASRVLSLLGEQYF. CDR3 bases: TGTGCCAGCAGGGTTCTCTCCTTGTTAGGCGAGCAGTACTTC.

This clonotype was picked up many times. V and J are TRBV2 and TRBJ2-1; no definite D call. Germline V gives CDR1 SNHLY, CDR2 FYNNEI. The CDR3 loop spans 12 amino acids. Trimming shortened V by 6 bases and J by 9 bases, and 12 bases separated the two germline ends. CDR3 coding DNA: TGTGCCAGCAGCGAGGTGGGTCCTGAGCAGTTCTTC. Its translation: CASSEVGPEQFF.

A word on this clonotype: A far larger clone is a single base away, which makes a read error likely. The chain combines TRBV11-2 with TRBJ2-3; D may correspond to TRBD1 or TRBD2 (6 bases each). This CDR3 is built from 12 residues. Trimming took 8 bases from V and 4 from J, leaving 10 bases between them. Germline V CDR1 and CDR2: SGHAT, FQNNGV. The CDR3 here is CASQEGADTQYF. In nucleotides, the CDR3 is TGTGCCAGCCAGGAGGGGGCAGATACGCAGTATTTT. The full variable domain, rest sourced from reference TRBV11-2 and TRBJ2-3, is EAGVAQSPRYKIIEKRQSVAFWCNPISGHATLYWYQQILGQGPKLLIQFQNNGVVDDSQLPKDRFSAERLKGVDSTLKIQPAKLEDSAVYLCASQEGADTQYFGPGTRLTVL.

Concerning this clonotype itself: A read error may produce the germline difference seen at one junction end. V usage is TRBV5-5 and J usage is TRBJ2-5; 14 bases line up with TRBD2. The CDR3 contains 17 residues. Germline CDR1 SGHKS, CDR2 YYEKEE (reference sequence). As DNA, the CDR3 is TGTGCCAGCAGTTCTGGGACTAGCGGGGGATTCCAAGAGACCCGGTACTTC. Protein sequence: CASSSGTSGGFQETRYF. Combining the CDR3 with reference TRBV5-5 and TRBJ2-5 gives the whole variable domain DAGVTQSPTHLIKTRGQQVTLRCSPISGHKSVSWYQQVLGQGPQFIFQYYEKEERGRGNFPDRFSARQFPNYSSELNVNALLLGDSALYLCASSSGTSGGFQETRYFGPGTRLLVL.